The rows below give T cell receptor beta chains drawn from one sample of a study of blood T cells in healthy people across ages. MiXCR was run by TCRdb on the 5' RACE reads, yielding one entry per CDR3 protein. The sample has about 1.4 million distinct CDR3 sequences, approximately 59% seen once; the top ten hold roughly 7%. Sample: blood. Source of these receptors: a man between 18 and 29 years old in good health. Both conserved end residues are part of each CDR3. D genes are given only for firm matches. Size values are once, few and many counts, or a class for expanded clones, and some rows have none.

d_gene,j_gene,abundance,v_gene,CDR3nt,CDR3aa
TRBD2,TRBJ2-6,.,TRBV10-3,TGTGCCATCACCGATAGCGGGGGTTCCTCTGGGGCCAACGTCCTGACTTTC,CAITDSGGSSGANVLTF
TRBD1,TRBJ2-7,.,TRBV6-5,TGTGCCAGCAGTAGACAGGGTAACGAGCAGTACTTC,CASSRQGNEQYF
.,TRBJ2-5,.,TRBV6-5,TGTGCCAGCAGTGACTCAATAGCAGAGACCCAGTACTTC,CASSDSIAETQYF
.,TRBJ2-5,.,TRBV6-5,TGTGCCAGCAGACATCTTTGGGGTATGGGAAAAGAGACCCAGTACTTC,CASRHLWGMGKETQYF
TRBD2,TRBJ2-1,once,TRBV28,TGTGCCAGCAGGACGACTAGCGGGAATGAGCAGTTCTTC,CASRTTSGNEQFF
.,TRBJ2-2,.,TRBV5-1,TGCGCCAGCAGGACCGGGAGCCCGACCGGGGAGCTGTTTTTT,CASRTGSPTGELFF
.,TRBJ2-7,few,TRBV4-1,TGCGCCAGCAGCCCTGGATTAGCGCGGGGTGCCTACGAGCAGTACTTC,CASSPGLARGAYEQYF
TRBD2,TRBJ2-7,.,TRBV9,TGTGCCAGCAGTACCACGACTAGCGGGAGATACGAGCAGTACTTC,CASSTTTSGRYEQYF
.,TRBJ1-1,.,TRBV29-1,TGCAGCGGGCGGGGGGCGAACACTGAAGCTTTCTTT,CSGRGANTEAFF
.,TRBJ2-3,.,TRBV10-3,TGTGCCATCAGTGGGTCGACAGTGAGTACGCAGTATTTT,CAISGSTVSTQYF
TRBD1,TRBJ2-5,.,TRBV27,TGTGCCAGCAGTTCCCTCGGACAGGAAGAGACCCAGTACTTC,CASSSLGQEETQYF
TRBD2,TRBJ2-7,.,TRBV5-1,TGCGCCAGCAGCCTCTCTAGCGGGAGATACGAGCAGTACTTC,CASSLSSGRYEQYF
.,TRBJ2-2,.,TRBV7-2,TGTGCCAGCAGGCGGGGTGTGGGGCTTGCCGGGGAGCTGTTTTTT,CASRRGVGLAGELFF
.,TRBJ2-7,.,TRBV12-3/TRBV12-4,TGTGCCAGCAGTCTCCCTGGAGCGCCCCACGAGCAGTACTTC,CASSLPGAPHEQYF